Below, 23 T cell receptor beta chains from the same sample are listed, as sequenced in a study of T cells after posttransplantation cyclophosphamide. Sequenced by immunoSEQ multiplex PCR; TCRdb stores in-frame clones only, minus some. Found here are 30,000 to 35,000 clones, no singletons; the ten largest cover around 5%. The sample taken for sequencing was PBMCs. Receptors originate from a woman in her 30s in good health and a related stem cell transplant donor.

In its sample, this clone was seen a few times. V and J are TRBV4-1 and TRBJ1-5; D not certain. V gave up 4 bases and J gave up 0 bases, with 16 bases separating them. The germline gives CDR1 MGHRA, CDR2 YSYEKL. The CDR3 runs to 17 residues. This chain's CDR3 is CASSPRSYSNSNQPQHF. CDR3 nucleotides: TGCGCCAGCAGCCCCAGAAGTTACAGTAATAGCAATCAGCCCCAGCATTTT.

This clone was seen ten or more times. The V gene is TRBV5-8, the J gene TRBJ2-1, with 7 bases lining up with TRBD2. CDR1 is SGHTS, CDR2 YDEGEE, per germline. The CDR3 spans 16 residues. Trimming removed 0 bases from V and 2 bases from J; junction bases left unmatched: 5. This CDR3 reads CASSLGSAGPYNEQFF. CDR3 in DNA: TGTGCCAGCAGCTTGGGGTCAGCGGGGCCCTACAATGAGCAGTTCTTC.

This clone was detected many times. V gene TRBV5-4 combines with J gene TRBJ2-5; 9 nucleotides agree with TRBD2. The V gene's germline CDR1 is SGHNT and CDR2 YYREEE (reference sequence). The CDR3 has 15 residues. The V segment lost 0 bases and the J segment 5 bases; nucleotides outside the gene matches: 5. DNA for the CDR3: TGTGCCAGCAGCTTGGTAGCGGGGGTTCGCGAGACCCAGTACTTC. Protein sequence: CASSLVAGVRETQYF.

This clone has a handful of counts. The J gene is TRBJ1-1, the V gene TRBV5-1; a possible D gene is TRBD1 (6 bases). There are 16 residues in the CDR3. Trimming stripped 4 bases from V and 3 bases from J, with 19 bases between. Looked up from germline, CDR1 is SGHRS and CDR2 is YFSETQ. The CDR3 region is CASSPSGVGAYTEAFF. In nucleotides, the CDR3 is TGCGCCAGCAGCCCGTCAGGGGTGGGGGCCTACACTGAAGCTTTCTTT. The full variable domain, its missing parts supplied by reference TRBV5-1 and TRBJ1-1, is KAGVTQTPRYLIKTRGQQVTLSCSPISGHRSVSWYQQTPGQGLQFLFEYFSETQRNKGNFPGRFSGRQFSNSRSEMNVSTLELGDSALYLCASSPSGVGAYTEAFFGQGTRLTVV.

This clone was seen ten or more times. This chain connects TRBV25-1 to TRBJ2-7; D is perhaps TRBD1 (6 bases). V gave up 6 bases and J gave up 0 bases, with 9 bases separating them. The CDR3 has 13 amino acids. CDR1 MGHDK and CDR2 SYGVNS come from the germline V gene. The CDR3 nucleotides read TGTGCCAGCAGAGGGGACAACTCCTACGAGCAGTACTTC. Amino acids: CASRGDNSYEQYF.

This clone showed up many times. V is TRBV12-5 and J is TRBJ2-5, with TRBD1 matching over 12 bases. The CDR3 is 19 residues long. CDR1 is LGHNT, CDR2 FRNRAP, per germline. V shed 2 bases and J 4 bases; nucleotides not matched to a gene: 14. The DNA of the CDR3 is TGTGCTAGTGGTTTGACGACTCACGTTGGGGACAGGGGGCCAGAGACCCAGTACTTC. Translated: CASGLTTHVGDRGPETQYF.

This clone was seen a few times. The V gene is TRBV7-8, the J gene TRBJ2-7; 10 bases align to TRBD1. The CDR3 is 14 residues long. V lost 6 bases, J lost 0 bases, and 2 bases stayed unmatched. Germline V lookup: CDR1 SGHVS, CDR2 FQNEAQ. This chain's CDR3 is CASSRTGGSYEQYF. CDR3 DNA sequence: TGTGCCAGCAGTCGGACAGGGGGCTCCTACGAGCAGTACTTC.

The chain is built from TRBV7-8 and TRBJ1-5; tentative D call: TRBD1 (6 bases). Germline V gene data show CDR1 as SGHVS and CDR2 as FQNEAQ. The CDR3 is made up of 14 amino acids. Deletions cut 4 bases from V and 5 bases from J, with 12 bases between. This CDR3 reads CASSSTDRYQPQHF. The CDR3 nucleotides read TGTGCCAGCAGCTCAACCGACAGGTATCAGCCCCAGCATTTT.

In this sample, this clone turned up many times. The chain employs TRBV10-2 and TRBJ2-5; 7 nucleotides line up with TRBD1. V gave up 6 bases and J gave up 4 bases; unmatched junction bases: 11. CDR3 length: 15 amino acids. Per germline, CDR1 WSHSY and CDR2 SAAADI. CDR3 region: CASRKGQGVGETQYF. The CDR3 bases are TGCGCCAGCAGAAAGGGGCAGGGGGTCGGAGAGACCCAGTACTTC.

This clone came up many times. The V call is TRBV12-3 or TRBV12-4, the J call TRBJ1-3; 9 positions agree with TRBD1. J was trimmed by 3 bases and V by 0 bases; bases with no gene match: 3. CDR3 length equals 16 residues. CDR3 loop: CASSLAGTGIGNTIYF. CDR3 coding DNA: TGTGCCAGCAGTTTAGCGGGGACAGGGATTGGAAACACCATATATTTT.

This clone was picked up a small number of times. This chain links TRBV20-1 with TRBJ2-7, with D unclear. V was cut by 3 bases and J by 1 base, with 4 bases left in between. Germline V gene data show CDR1 as DFQATT and CDR2 as SNEGSKA (reference sequence). CDR3 length: 11 residues. For the CDR3, the DNA is TGCAGTGCTAGCCGGTCCTACGAGCAGTACTTC. It translates to CSASRSYEQYF.

This clone was picked up many times. The genes are TRBV18 and TRBJ1-3; TRBD1 matches 8 bases. Per germline, CDR1 KGHSH and CDR2 LQKENI. This CDR3 has 17 amino acids. V was clipped by 3 bases and J by 0 bases; unmatched bases: 7. The CDR3 loop reads CASSPIDRGLSGNTIYF. CDR3 in DNA: TGTGCCAGCTCACCTATCGACAGGGGCCTCTCTGGAAACACCATATATTTT.

This chain joins TRBV4-1 and TRBJ2-2; 9 bases align to TRBD2. Trimming at V came to 1 base and at J to 2 bases, leaving 5 bases not matched to a gene. Per the germline V gene, CDR1 is MGHRA and CDR2 is YSYEKL. The CDR3 runs 17 residues. Here the CDR3 DNA reads TGCGCCAGCAGCCAAGGGGTAGCGGGGGACAACACCGGGGAGCTGTTTTTT. It yields the protein CASSQGVAGDNTGELFF.

This clone was counted ten times or more. The rearrangement links TRBV19 to TRBJ2-2, with D maybe TRBD2 (5 bases). The V end lost 1 base, the J end lost 6 bases, and 6 bases lay between the germline ends. CDR3 length: 13 amino acids. Germline lookup yields CDR1 LNHDA and CDR2 SQIVND (reference sequence). The CDR3 region has the DNA TGTGCCAGTAGTATAGTGCGGGCCGGGGAGCTGTTTTTT. It codes for CASSIVRAGELFF.

This clone was recorded many times. The chain carries TRBV6-2 or TRBV6-3 and TRBJ2-7; TRBD1 matches 8 bases. The V gene's germline CDR1 is MNHEY and CDR2 SVGEGT. V trimming: 2 bases; J trimming: 5 bases; junction bases outside the gene matches: 5. The CDR3 consists of 14 residues. The CDR3 coding sequence is TGTGCCAGCAGTTACCGGCAGGGGGCCAACGAGCAGTACTTC. Amino acid sequence: CASSYRQGANEQYF.

This clone came up many times. The chain recombines TRBV2 with TRBJ1-5; D call uncertain. Germline V CDR1 and CDR2: SNHLY, FYNNEI. The CDR3 spans 13 residues. V lost 8 bases to trimming and J lost 2 bases, with 10 bases between them. The CDR3 DNA follows: TGTGCCAGCGAAGGGTGGGGCAATCAGCCCCAGCATTTT. Protein: CASEGWGNQPQHF.

This clone was recorded at least ten times. The chain is built from TRBV12-3 or TRBV12-4 and TRBJ1-5; TRBD1 aligns across 7 bases. Losses at the gene ends were 4 bases for V and 4 bases for J; bases not matched to a gene: 7. This CDR3 spans 15 amino acids. This CDR3 is CASSSGQLVNQPQHF. Here the CDR3 DNA reads TGTGCCAGCAGTTCGGGACAGCTTGTAAATCAGCCCCAGCATTTT.

The chain links TRBV7-7 to TRBJ2-2; 7 positions agree with TRBD1. The CDR3 is 13 residues long. Looked up from germline, CDR1 is SSHAT and CDR2 is FNYEAQ (reference sequence). Trimming cost V 5 bases and J 6 bases; bases outside gene matches: 3. As DNA, the CDR3 is TGTGCCAGCAGCCGACAGGGTTCCGGGGAGCTGTTTTTT. Translation gives CASSRQGSGELFF. The full variable domain, its missing parts supplied by reference TRBV7-7 and TRBJ2-2, is GAGVSQSPRYKVTKRGQDVTLRCDPISSHATLYWYQQALGQGPEFLTYFNYEAQPDKSGLPSDRFSAERPEGSISTLTIQRTEQRDSAMYRCASSRQGSGELFFGEGSRLTVL.

The rearrangement uses TRBV29-1 and TRBJ2-3; D unclear. Between the trimmed V and J ends, which lost 1 base and 2 bases, there was a span of 7 bases. CDR1 is SQVTM, CDR2 ANQGSEA, per germline. This CDR3 is built from 13 residues. Here the CDR3 DNA reads TGCAGCGTTGAAGCAAGGTTCACAGATACGCAGTATTTT. Protein product: CSVEARFTDTQYF.

This clone was recorded many times. V usage is TRBV15 and J usage is TRBJ1-5, with D unresolved. V lost 0 bases, J lost 6 bases, and 9 bases lay in between. The CDR3 is made up of 14 amino acids. Germline CDR1 reads LNHNV; CDR2 reads YYDKDF (reference sequence). CDR3 residues: CATSRDPKAQPQHF. The DNA for the CDR3 is TGTGCCACCAGCAGAGATCCTAAAGCTCAGCCCCAGCATTTT.

The V call is TRBV18, the J call TRBJ2-5; tentative D call: TRBD1 (6 bases). The CDR3 consists of 14 residues. The germline V gene has CDR1 KGHSH and CDR2 LQKENI. Trimming took off 0 bases at V and 3 bases at J, with 8 bases between the two ends. The CDR3 DNA follows: TGTGCCAGCTCACCACCGACAGGAGAAGAGACCCAGTACTTC. Its protein product is CASSPPTGEETQYF.

This clone was found many times. The chain links TRBV24-1 to TRBJ1-2; TRBD1 matches at 9 bases. Germline-derived CDR1 and CDR2 are KGHDR and SFDVKD. This CDR3 spans 14 amino acids. V was pared by 4 bases and J by 5 bases, with 4 bases of the junction left unmatched. DNA for the CDR3: TGTGCCACCAGTGACCCCGGGACAGGGTATGGCTACACCTTC. This translates into CATSDPGTGYGYTF.

This clone was counted many times. The chain recombines TRBV6-6 with TRBJ1-5; D is possibly TRBD1 (5 bases). Trimming removed 6 bases from V and 3 bases from J, with 12 bases in between. Germline CDR1 and CDR2: MNHNY and SVGAGI (reference sequence). The CDR3 runs 14 residues. The CDR3 coding sequence is TGTGCCAGCAGGGTCCATGGGGCCAATCAGCCCCAGCATTTT. Translation: CASRVHGANQPQHF.